This T cell receptor (beta chain) was captured by sequencing in a study of T-cell memory formation after mild COVID-19 (dated by TCRdb to the early 2020s). About the study as a whole: Most TCR sequence clusters were specific to one of the two donors. Longitudinal TCRalpha and TCRbeta repertoire sequencing tracked T-cell clones expanding and contracting after mild COVID-19 in a couple of donors. The cohort was made up of two young adult volunteers, one female and one male, who were previously healthy. The full study reports these points: SARS-CoV-2 specificity of the second-wave clones peaking on day 37 was not confirmed. Balanced CD4/CD8 phenotypes were observed for clones contracting from day 15 to 85, whereas a bias towards CD4+ was observed for a second wave of clones expanding from day 15 to 37. The study covered only a couple of mild cases, and larger cohorts including severe cases with pre-infection samples were considered necessary. Some responding clones were detected in pre-infection memory, suggesting pre-existing cross-reactive memory T cells joined the SARS-CoV-2 response. Contracting CD4+ clones appeared mostly in the CM and EM memory subsets, whereas CD8+ clones were enriched in EMRA.

About this clonotype itself: Its target antigen remains unknown. Base quality data are lacking; no much larger clone is found one base away.

Instrument used: Illumina NovaSeq 6000. Using 5'RACE with constant-segment primers, TCRalpha and TCRbeta cDNA libraries were constructed, with sample barcodes and unique molecular identifiers added in the process. Trizol reagent was used to extract RNA from every sample. Libraries were amplified in two PCR steps, with a second sample barcode and Illumina TruSeq adapters added in the second step. Sequencing of the libraries was done on an Illumina NovaSeq, producing 2 x 150 bp paired-end reads. The authors' analysis ran thus. Reads were demultiplexed and collapsed into UMI-guided consensus sequences with migec v1.2.7. Using mixcr v2.1.11, UMI consensuses were aligned to TRA and TRB V and J templates and then assembled into clonotypes. Expanded or contracted clonotypes were those called significant by both edgeR and NoisET, with noise models trained on biological replicates. For edgeR calls, the thresholds were a false discovery rate-adjusted p below 0.01 and a log2 fold-change of 1. As an exploratory analysis of dynamics, max-normalized trajectories of the 1000 most abundant clonotypes were examined with PCA combined with hierarchical clustering. Separately sequenced CD4+ and CD8+ repertoires were used to assign a CD4 or CD8 phenotype to each responding clone. TCRdb trimmed the raw reads at Q25, called clones with MiXCR and kept productive beta chains. Entries are consolidated by CDR3 protein sequence, retaining the most common genes and DNA. These V and J calls rely on TCRdb rather than the paper's analysis. The sample contains about 400,000 distinct CDR3 sequences, around 17% of them found a single time. 20% to 25% of the sample goes to the ten largest clones.

Ficoll-Paque density gradient centrifugation was the method used to isolate PBMCs. The specimen sequenced was PBMCs or a T cell subset sorted from them (not recorded which). This receptor was taken from a man between 18 and 35 years old who had mild COVID-19 (a few samples of this study predate the infection). The sample titles of this study are shuffled in the database, so cell type and time point are left out; the donor was told from shared clones.

The CDR3: CSASTMGLSSTNEKLFF. The nucleotide sequence reads TGCAGTGCTAGTACAATGGGACTGTCCTCAACTAATGAAAAACTGTTTTTT. The chain was built from TRBV20-1 and TRBJ1-4; TRBD1 could be the D gene, as 5 bases match. Including cysteine and phenylalanine, the CDR3 has 17 amino acids. Here the CDR3 DNA is all that survives: 51 bases in frame from base 1. The germline V gene (reference sequence) supplies CDR1 DFQATT and CDR2 SNEGSKA. Trimming takes 3 bases from V and 0 bases from J, and the germline ends sit 17 bases apart.